This T cell receptor (beta chain) was observed in a study of T cell responses to AZD1222 COVID-19 vaccine. Produced via immunoSEQ multiplex PCR; TCRdb's table is partial and in-frame only. The repertoire consists of tens of thousands of clones, with approximately 85% occurring once and the leading ten covering roughly a quarter. This CDR3 comprises 10 residues. The germline V gene has CDR1 SGHTA and CDR2 FQGNSA. Trimming shortened V by 11 bases and J by 7 bases, and 9 bases separated the two germline ends. The receptor's source is an adult who received the MenACWY meningococcal vaccine as a control. The material was peripheral blood, obtained 28 days after the second dose of the MenACWY control vaccine. The V and J genes are TRBV7-2 and TRBJ2-1, with a tentative D call TRBD2 (6 bases). The CDR3 DNA follows: TGTGCCCTCGGGGGTAATGAGCAGTTCTTC. This translates into CALGGNEQFF.